This TCR beta chain came from a study of regulatory T cells in long-lasting Graves disease. Time point given: persistent/refractory GD, antithyroid drugs over 5 years with positive TRAb. RNA isolated from PBMCs was used to make the TCR library. This clonotype came up a few times. Trimming removed 5 bases from V and 2 bases from J; junction bases left unmatched: 8. Germline values: CDR1 SGHAT, CDR2 FQNNGV. The CDR3 covers 15 residues. With iRepertoire HTBI primers and Arm-PCR of CDR3 regions, TCR beta libraries were built. In the source study's methods: The identification of under 65 TRBV and roughly 14 TRBJ segments was made across samples. TCRdb processed the multiplex PCR reads anew with MiXCR; each CDR3 protein has one entry. The V and J calls and clone size come from TCRdb's table, not from the authors' own analysis. The table includes approximately 350,000 distinct CDR3 sequences, around 23% detected once.

The chain uses TRBV11-2 and TRBJ2-7; 8 nucleotides align to TRBD2. The specimen was peripheral blood mononuclear cells (PBMCs), collected when the disease was refractory, from a patient treated with antithyroid drugs. The receptor comes from a woman aged 40-49 years with Graves disease. Written as DNA, the CDR3 is TGTGCCAGCAGCCCGGGGGGGGCAGGCGCCTACGAGCAGTACTTC. Its translation: CASSPGGAGAYEQYF.